A selection of T cell receptor beta chains follows, all from one sample in a study of blood T cell repertoires in COVID-19. Method: immunoSEQ multiplex PCR; TCRdb's copy keeps in-frame clones and lacks some. Among some 260,000 clones, roughly four fifths were seen once, and the ten largest hold under 5%. Sequencing used PBMCs or T cells enriched from blood (not recorded which). The receptors were sampled from a man aged 30-40 years with acute COVID-19. CDR3s include the opening cysteine and the closing phenylalanine or tryptophan. D genes are given only for firm matches. For some rows the clone size is stated as once, few or many, or as a class when expanded; others skip it.

D	length	V	J	size	DNA	CDR3
-	11	TRBV12-3/TRBV12-4	TRBJ1-1	-	TGTGCCAGCAGTCGTAACACTGAAGCTTTCTTT	CASSRNTEAFF
TRBD2	14	TRBV19	TRBJ2-3	-	TGTGCCAGTAGTAGCGGGGGGGCATTCGATACGCAGTATTTT	CASSSGGAFDTQYF
TRBD1	13	TRBV19	TRBJ1-5	-	TGTGCCAGCTACGGACAGGGGGAGCAGCCCCAGCATTTT	CASYGQGEQPQHF
-	12	TRBV5-8	TRBJ2-5	once	TGTGCCAGCAGCCCCTTCGGGGAGACCCAGTACTTC	CASSPFGETQYF
-	13	TRBV19	TRBJ2-3	-	TGTGCCAGTATGGGGGCACTCCCAGATACGCAGTATTTT	CASMGALPDTQYF
TRBD2	15	TRBV11-2	TRBJ2-1	-	TGTGCCAGCAGTCAAAGGGGAGCGGGGGCCAATGAGCAGTTCTTC	CASSQRGAGANEQFF
TRBD2	15	TRBV3-1/TRBV3-2	TRBJ2-5	-	TGTGCCAGCAGCCGGGCGACTAGCGGACAAGAGACCCAGTACTTC	CASSRATSGQETQYF
-	13	TRBV12-5	TRBJ2-1	-	TGTGCTAGTGCCCCGACTAGTGGCAATGAGCAGTTCTTC	CASAPTSGNEQFF
TRBD1	15	TRBV7-9	TRBJ1-2	-	TGTGCCAGCAGCATGCGAGGACAGGGGTATTATGGCTACACCTTC	CASSMRGQGYYGYTF
-	13	TRBV30	TRBJ2-5	few	TGTGCCTGGAGTGTACAAGTGGGCCAGACCCAGTACTTC	CAWSVQVGQTQYF
-	15	TRBV27	TRBJ2-3	-	TGTGCCAGCAGGAACTGGCGAACAGTCACAGATACGCAGTATTTT	CASRNWRTVTDTQYF
-	14	TRBV9	TRBJ2-4	-	TGTGCCAGCAGCGGGGTGGGAGGAGGTGGCATTCAGTACTTC	CASSGVGGGGIQYF
TRBD1	16	TRBV28	TRBJ2-2	-	TGTGCCAGCATCGCGAGTGGGACAGGGGACTTCGGGGAGCTGTTTTTT	CASIASGTGDFGELFF
-	14	TRBV19	TRBJ1-1	once	TGTGCCAGTAGTATTCCCGGGGTTGACACTGAAGCTTTCTTT	CASSIPGVDTEAFF
TRBD1	15	TRBV18	TRBJ2-5	-	TGTGCCAGCTCACCCCAGACAGGGACCCAAGAGACCCAGTACTTC	CASSPQTGTQETQYF
-	15	TRBV7-2	TRBJ1-2	-	TGTGCCAGCAGCTTAGGACTACACTTTAACTATGGCTACACCTTC	CASSLGLHFNYGYTF
TRBD1	14	TRBV3-1/TRBV3-2	TRBJ1-5	-	TGTGCCAGCAGCCAAGGGACAGGGCATCAGCCCCAGCATTTT	CASSQGTGHQPQHF
TRBD2	15	TRBV6-1	TRBJ2-3	once	TGTGCCAGCAGGCCACTAGCGGGAGGTTCAGATACGCAGTATTTT	CASRPLAGGSDTQYF
-	15	TRBV7-6	TRBJ2-1	-	TGTGCCAGCAGCTTAGCGGGAGCTAACTACAATGAGCAGTTCTTC	CASSLAGANYNEQFF
-	14	TRBV5-1	TRBJ1-1	-	TGCGCCAGCAGCAGGGCAGGGTGGGGCACTGAAGCTTTCTTT	CASSRAGWGTEAFF
-	12	TRBV19	TRBJ1-4	-	TGTGCCAGTAGGACCCCGGGTGAAAAACTGTTTTTT	CASRTPGEKLFF
-	16	TRBV27	TRBJ2-3	-	TGTGCCAGCACCGAAGGGAGGGACACAAGGACAGATACGCAGTATTTT	CASTEGRDTRTDTQYF
-	18	TRBV7-6	TRBJ2-2	-	-	CASSLGQGRPRTPGSCFF
TRBD2	16	TRBV19	TRBJ2-3	-	TGTGCCAGTACCCCCTTCGCGGGGGGGGACACAGATACGCAGTATTTT	CASTPFAGGDTDTQYF
-	15	TRBV15	TRBJ1-5	-	TGTGCCACCAGCAGAGATCAAGTCGGGGATCAGCCCCAGCATTTT	CATSRDQVGDQPQHF
-	13	TRBV9	TRBJ1-2	-	-	CASSVGGGTPGTF
TRBD1	15	TRBV5-1	TRBJ1-2	-	TGCGCCAGCAGCCTGCGGACAGGGGATAACTATGGCTACACCTTC	CASSLRTGDNYGYTF
TRBD1	14	TRBV5-1	TRBJ2-1	-	TGCGCCAGCAGCACCGGGACAGGGGGCAATGAGCAGTTCTTC	CASSTGTGGNEQFF
TRBD1	16	TRBV7-2	TRBJ1-3	-	TGTGCCAGCAGCCCTCAACAGGGGGCGCCTGGAAACACCATATATTTT	CASSPQQGAPGNTIYF
TRBD1	15	TRBV3-1/TRBV3-2	TRBJ1-2	-	TGTGCCAGCAGCCAAGATAATGCAGGGGGCTATGGCTACACCTTC	CASSQDNAGGYGYTF
-	15	TRBV24-1	TRBJ1-2	few	TGTGCCACCAGTGATGACGCCCGGGGGATTTATGGCTACACCTTC	CATSDDARGIYGYTF
TRBD2	19	TRBV14	TRBJ2-6	-	TGTGCCAGCAGCCGGATTAGACTAGCGGGAGGAGGGGGGGCCAACGTCCTGACTTTC	CASSRIRLAGGGGANVLTF
TRBD1	14	TRBV28	TRBJ2-1	-	TGTGCCAGCAGTCCAGGGACAGCGTACAATGAGCAGTTCTTC	CASSPGTAYNEQFF
-	15	TRBV10-3	TRBJ2-2	-	TGTGCCATCAGTCTCGACGGGTCGAACACCGGGGAGCTGTTTTTT	CAISLDGSNTGELFF
TRBD1	15	TRBV5-6	TRBJ1-2	-	TGTGCCAGCAGCTTGGGGGGACAGGGGCACTATGGCTACACCTTC	CASSLGGQGHYGYTF
-	14	TRBV7-9	TRBJ1-1	-	TGTGCCAGCAGCTCCTCCCTCGCGGGCACTGAAGCTTTCTTT	CASSSSLAGTEAFF
TRBD1	14	TRBV27	TRBJ2-1	-	TGTGCCAGCACCCGGACAGGGCCAAACAATGAGCAGTTCTTC	CASTRTGPNNEQFF
-	15	TRBV19	TRBJ1-1	-	TGTGCCAGTAGTTCGGGATCTACCGGGAACACTGAAGCTTTCTTT	CASSSGSTGNTEAFF
-	14	TRBV2	TRBJ1-1	-	TGTGCCAGCAGTGAACGGGGGACCGGGGCTGAAGCTTTCTTT	CASSERGTGAEAFF
TRBD1	14	TRBV19	TRBJ1-1	-	TGTGCCAGTAGGGCCGGGACAGGGTTGTCTGAAGCTTTCTTT	CASRAGTGLSEAFF
TRBD2	17	TRBV6-2/TRBV6-3	TRBJ2-1	-	TGTGCCAGCAGTTCTGCCTCTAGCGGGGTATCCCACAATGAGCAGTTCTTC	CASSSASSGVSHNEQFF
-	15	TRBV5-1	TRBJ1-5	-	TGCGCCAGCAGCCCGGGCCGGGGTGGCAATCAGCCCCAGCATTTT	CASSPGRGGNQPQHF
-	20	TRBV21-1	TRBJ2-1	-	TGTGCCAGCAGCAAATGTATAGTTAGGACAGTCTTACCCCGGGACAATGAGCAGTTCTTC	CASSKCIVRTVLPRDNEQFF
-	13	TRBV19	TRBJ1-1	-	TGTGCCAGTATTTCTTGGGGAGACACTGAAGCTTTCTTT	CASISWGDTEAFF
-	15	TRBV4-2	TRBJ2-2	many	TGTGCCAGCAGCCAAGAATTAGATGGTACCGGGGAGCTGTTTTTT	CASSQELDGTGELFF
-	15	TRBV19	TRBJ2-3	once	TGTGCCAGTAGTAAACAGGGTGGGGCCACAGATACGCAGTATTTT	CASSKQGGATDTQYF
-	13	TRBV28	TRBJ1-2	-	TGTGCCAGCAGCACCCGGGTTAACTATGGCTACACCTTC	CASSTRVNYGYTF
-	14	TRBV9	TRBJ1-4	few	TGTGCCAGCAGTAGAGAGGTAACTAATGAAAAACTGTTTTTT	CASSREVTNEKLFF
TRBD1	14	TRBV27	TRBJ1-4	-	TGTGCCAGCAGAAGGGACAGAGGAAATGAAAAACTGTTTTTT	CASRRDRGNEKLFF
TRBD1	16	TRBV18	TRBJ2-1	-	TGTGCCAGCTCATCGCGGACAGGGGGCTCCTACAATGAGCAGTTCTTC	CASSSRTGGSYNEQFF
-	14	TRBV19	TRBJ1-2	-	TGTGCCAGTAGTATACGGAGGGTCGCAGATGGCTACACCTTC	CASSIRRVADGYTF
-	14	TRBV29-1	TRBJ2-3	few	TGCAGCGGGACTACAGGGGCTGGCACAGATACGCAGTATTTT	CSGTTGAGTDTQYF
-	15	TRBV7-2	TRBJ2-2	-	TGTGCCAGCAGCTTAGTCGGCCGGGGCACCGGGGAGCTGTTTTTT	CASSLVGRGTGELFF
TRBD2	16	TRBV11-1	TRBJ2-1	-	TGTGCCAGCAGCTCCAGGACTAGCGGTTCCTACAATGAGCAGTTCTTC	CASSSRTSGSYNEQFF
-	12	TRBV6-5	TRBJ1-2	-	TGTGCCAGCCGGACATCGAACTATGGCTACACCTTC	CASRTSNYGYTF
-	13	TRBV29-1	TRBJ2-2	once	TGCTGTGGGGGGAAGCTAAACACCGGGGAGCTGTTTTTT	CCGGKLNTGELFF
TRBD1	17	TRBV4-2	TRBJ2-3	-	TGTGCCAGCAGCCAAGCCCCGACAGGGTCTAGCACAGATACGCAGTATTTT	CASSQAPTGSSTDTQYF